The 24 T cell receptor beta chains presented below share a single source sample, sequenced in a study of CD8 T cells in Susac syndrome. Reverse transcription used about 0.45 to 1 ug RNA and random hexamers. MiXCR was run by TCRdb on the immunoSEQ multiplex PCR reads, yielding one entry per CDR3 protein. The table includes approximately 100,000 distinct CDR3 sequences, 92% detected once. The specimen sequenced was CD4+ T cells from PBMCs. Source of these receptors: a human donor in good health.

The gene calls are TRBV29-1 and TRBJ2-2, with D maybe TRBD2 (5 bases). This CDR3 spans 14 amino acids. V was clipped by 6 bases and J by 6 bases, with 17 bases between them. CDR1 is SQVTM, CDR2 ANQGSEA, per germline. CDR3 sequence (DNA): TGCAGCGTGGCCCCGGGAACATCTCCCGGGGAGCTGTTTTTT. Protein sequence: CSVAPGTSPGELFF.

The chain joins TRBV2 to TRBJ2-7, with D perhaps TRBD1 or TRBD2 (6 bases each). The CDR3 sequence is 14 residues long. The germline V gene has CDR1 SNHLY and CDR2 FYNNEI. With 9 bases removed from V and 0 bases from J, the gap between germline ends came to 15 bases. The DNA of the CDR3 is TGTGCCAGTCGGAGGGGGATCAGCTCCTACGAGCAGTACTTC. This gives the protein CASRRGISSYEQYF.

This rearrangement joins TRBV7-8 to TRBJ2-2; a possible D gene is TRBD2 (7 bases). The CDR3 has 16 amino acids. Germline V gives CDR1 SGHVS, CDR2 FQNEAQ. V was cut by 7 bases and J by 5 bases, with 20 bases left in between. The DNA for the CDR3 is TGTGCCAGCACCAAGGGGGGGGGAGCGGATACCGGGGAGCTGTTTTTT. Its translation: CASTKGGGADTGELFF.

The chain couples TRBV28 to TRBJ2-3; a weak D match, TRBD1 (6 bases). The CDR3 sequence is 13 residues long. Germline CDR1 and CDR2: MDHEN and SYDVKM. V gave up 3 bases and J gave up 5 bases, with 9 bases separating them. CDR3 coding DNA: TGTGCCAGCAGTTTTACAGGGAGAGATACGCAGTATTTT. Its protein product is CASSFTGRDTQYF.

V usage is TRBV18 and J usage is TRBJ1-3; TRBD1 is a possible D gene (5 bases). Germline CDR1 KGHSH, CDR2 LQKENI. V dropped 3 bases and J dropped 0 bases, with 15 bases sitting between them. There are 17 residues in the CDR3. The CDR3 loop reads CASSPDEGFSSGNTIYF. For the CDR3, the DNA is TGTGCCAGCTCACCCGACGAGGGGTTCAGCTCTGGAAACACCATATATTTT.

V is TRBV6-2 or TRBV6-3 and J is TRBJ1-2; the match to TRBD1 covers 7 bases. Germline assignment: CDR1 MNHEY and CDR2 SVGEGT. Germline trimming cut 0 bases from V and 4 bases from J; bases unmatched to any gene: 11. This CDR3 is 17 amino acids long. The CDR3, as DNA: TGTGCCAGCAGTTACTCCGCCGGTCACGGGACAGCCTATGGCTACACCTTC. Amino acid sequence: CASSYSAGHGTAYGYTF.

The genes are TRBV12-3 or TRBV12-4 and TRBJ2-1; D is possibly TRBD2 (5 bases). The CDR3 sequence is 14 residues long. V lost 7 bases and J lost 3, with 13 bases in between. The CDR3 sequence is CASTVGAYYNEQFF. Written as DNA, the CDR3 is TGTGCCAGCACCGTGGGAGCCTACTACAATGAGCAGTTCTTC.

CDR3 loop: CASGGSQETQYF. The CDR3 DNA reads TGTGCCAGCGGGGGTAGCCAAGAGACCCAGTACTTC. The rearrangement uses TRBV25-1 and TRBJ2-5; possibly TRBD1 or TRBD2 for D (5 bases each). The CDR3 totals 12 residues. Per germline, CDR1 MGHDK and CDR2 SYGVNS. The V gene lost 8 bases and the J gene lost 1 base, with 8 bases spanning the gap.

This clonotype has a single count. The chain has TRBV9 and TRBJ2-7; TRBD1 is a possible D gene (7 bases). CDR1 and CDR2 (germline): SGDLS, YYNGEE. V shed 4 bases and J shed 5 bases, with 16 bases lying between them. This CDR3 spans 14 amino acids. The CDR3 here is CASSPEGGGNEQYF. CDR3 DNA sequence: TGTGCCAGCAGCCCCGAAGGGGGCGGGAACGAGCAGTACTTC.

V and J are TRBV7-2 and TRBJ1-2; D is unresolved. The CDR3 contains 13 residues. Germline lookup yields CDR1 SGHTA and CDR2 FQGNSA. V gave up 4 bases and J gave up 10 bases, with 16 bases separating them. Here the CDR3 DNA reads TGTGCCAGCAGCTCGAGCGTGGACCGAGTCTACACCTTC. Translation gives CASSSSVDRVYTF.

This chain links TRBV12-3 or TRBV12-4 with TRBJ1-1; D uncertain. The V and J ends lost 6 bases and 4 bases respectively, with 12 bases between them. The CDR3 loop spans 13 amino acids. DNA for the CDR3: TGTGCCAGCAGCTTACTATTGCGCACTGAAGCTTTCTTT. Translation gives CASSLLLRTEAFF.

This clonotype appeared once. CDR3 loop: CAWRTGTGWTEAFF. The CDR3 DNA is TGTGCCTGGAGGACCGGGACAGGGTGGACTGAAGCTTTCTTT. J is TRBJ1-1 and V is TRBV30, with TRBD1 matching over 9 bases. CDR3 length: 14 residues. With V trimmed by 3 bases and J by 5 bases, 7 bases remained unmatched. Germline V gene lookup returns CDR1 GTSNPN and CDR2 SVGIG (reference sequence).

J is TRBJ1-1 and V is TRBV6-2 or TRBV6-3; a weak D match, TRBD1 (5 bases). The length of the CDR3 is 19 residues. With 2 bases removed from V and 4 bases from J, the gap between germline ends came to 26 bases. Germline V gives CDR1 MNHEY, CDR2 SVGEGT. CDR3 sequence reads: CASSYPTGGGSGFGTEAFF. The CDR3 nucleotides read TGTGCCAGCAGTTACCCCACGGGGGGGGGAAGCGGCTTTGGCACTGAAGCTTTCTTT.

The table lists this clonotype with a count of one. DNA of the CDR3: TGCAGTGCTAGAGATTTAGTTTCTGGCACAGATACGCAGTATTTT. Its protein product is CSARDLVSGTDTQYF. The chain employs TRBV20-1 and TRBJ2-3; D is ambiguous. Germline V lookup: CDR1 DFQATT, CDR2 SNEGSKA (reference sequence). V gave up 0 bases and J gave up 1 base, with 11 bases separating them. The CDR3 runs 15 residues.

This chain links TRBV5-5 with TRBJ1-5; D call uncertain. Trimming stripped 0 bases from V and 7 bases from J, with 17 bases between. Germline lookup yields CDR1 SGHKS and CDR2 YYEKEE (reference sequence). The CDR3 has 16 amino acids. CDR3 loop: CASSLALGRSYQPQHF. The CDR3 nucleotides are TGTGCCAGCAGCTTGGCCTTGGGCAGGTCGTACCAGCCCCAGCATTTT. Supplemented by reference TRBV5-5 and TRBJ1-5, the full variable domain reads DAGVTQSPTHLIKTRGQQVTLRCSPISGHKSVSWYQQVLGQGPQFIFQYYEKEERGRGNFPDRFSARQFPNYSSELNVNALLLGDSALYLCASSLALGRSYQPQHFGDGTRLSIL.

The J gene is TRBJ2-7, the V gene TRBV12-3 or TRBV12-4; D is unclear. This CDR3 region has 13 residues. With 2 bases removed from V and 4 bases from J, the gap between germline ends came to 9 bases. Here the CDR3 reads CASSLSVAYEQYF. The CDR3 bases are TGTGCCAGCAGTTTATCGGTGGCGTACGAGCAGTACTTC.

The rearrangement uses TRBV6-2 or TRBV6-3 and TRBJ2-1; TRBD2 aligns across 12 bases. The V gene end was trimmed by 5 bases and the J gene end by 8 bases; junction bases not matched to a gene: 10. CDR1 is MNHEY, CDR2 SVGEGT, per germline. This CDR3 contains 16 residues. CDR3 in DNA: TGTGCCAGCAGTGCTCAACTAGCGGGAGGAGGGGATGAGCAGTTCTTC. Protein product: CASSAQLAGGGDEQFF.

The CDR3 DNA is TGTGCCAGCAGCTCACTTCTTAGGGGAGCACAGCCCCAGCATTTT. The encoded protein is CASSSLLRGAQPQHF. This rearrangement joins TRBV7-9 to TRBJ1-5; a possible D gene is TRBD1 (5 bases). V was clipped by 4 bases and J by 7 bases, with 17 bases between them. CDR3 length: 15 residues. CDR1 and CDR2 from the germline V gene are SEHNR and FQNEAQ (reference sequence).

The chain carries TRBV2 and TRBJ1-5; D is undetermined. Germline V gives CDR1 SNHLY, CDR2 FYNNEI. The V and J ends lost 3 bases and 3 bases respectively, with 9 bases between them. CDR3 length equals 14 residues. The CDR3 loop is CASSDASFNQPQHF. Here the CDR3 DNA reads TGTGCCAGCAGTGACGCGTCCTTCAATCAGCCCCAGCATTTT. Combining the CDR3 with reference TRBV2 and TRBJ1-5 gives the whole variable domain EPEVTQTPSHQVTQMGQEVILRCVPISNHLYFYWYRQILGQKVEFLVSFYNNEISEKSEIFDDQFSVERPDGSNFTLKIRSTKLEDSAMYFCASSDASFNQPQHFGDGTRLSIL.

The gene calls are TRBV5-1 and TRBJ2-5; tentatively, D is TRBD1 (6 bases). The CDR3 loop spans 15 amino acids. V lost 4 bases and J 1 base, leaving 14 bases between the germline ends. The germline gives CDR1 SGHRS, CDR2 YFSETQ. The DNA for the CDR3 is TGCGCCAGCAGCCCCGGGTCCAGGGGCCAAGAGACCCAGTACTTC. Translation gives CASSPGSRGQETQYF.

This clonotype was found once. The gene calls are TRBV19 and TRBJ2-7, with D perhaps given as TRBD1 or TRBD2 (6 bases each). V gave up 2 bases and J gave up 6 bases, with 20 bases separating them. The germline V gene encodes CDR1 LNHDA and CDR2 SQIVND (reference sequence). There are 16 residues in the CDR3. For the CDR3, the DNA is TGTGCCAGTAGTATACAGGGGTCTATTCTCGGGGGCGAGCAGTACTTC. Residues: CASSIQGSILGGEQYF.

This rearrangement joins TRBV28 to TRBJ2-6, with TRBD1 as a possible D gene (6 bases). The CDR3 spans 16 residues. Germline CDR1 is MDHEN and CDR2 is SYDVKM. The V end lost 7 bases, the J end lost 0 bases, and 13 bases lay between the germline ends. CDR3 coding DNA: TGTGCCAGCACTTGGACAGAGCTCTCTGGGGCCAACGTCCTGACTTTC. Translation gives CASTWTELSGANVLTF. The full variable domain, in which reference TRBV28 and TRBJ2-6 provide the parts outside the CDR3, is DVKVTQSSRYLVKRTGEKVFLECVQDMDHENMFWYRQDPGLGLRLIYFSYDVKMKEKGDIPEGYSVSREKKERFSLILESASTNQTSMYLCASTWTELSGANVLTFGAGSRLTVL.

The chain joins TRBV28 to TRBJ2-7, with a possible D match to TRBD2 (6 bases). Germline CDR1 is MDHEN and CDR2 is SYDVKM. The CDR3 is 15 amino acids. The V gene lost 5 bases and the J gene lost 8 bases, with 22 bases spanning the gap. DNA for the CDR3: TGTGCCAGCAGTCTATCAACCGGGACTCAGAGGAAGCAGTACTTC. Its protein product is CASSLSTGTQRKQYF.

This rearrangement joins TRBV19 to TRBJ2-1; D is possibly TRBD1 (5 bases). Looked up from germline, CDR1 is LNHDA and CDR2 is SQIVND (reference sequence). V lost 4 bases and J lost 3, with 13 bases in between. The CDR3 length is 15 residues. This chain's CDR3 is CASSSWGALYNEQFF. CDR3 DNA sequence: TGTGCCAGTAGTAGCTGGGGCGCACTCTACAATGAGCAGTTCTTC.